This entry features one TCR beta chain sequence. Sequencing targeted TCR beta in blood CD8+ and CD4+ T cells. CDR3 length: 14 amino acids. Trimming cost V 8 bases and J 7 bases; bases outside gene matches: 13. From germline, CDR1 is MNHEY and CDR2 SMNVEV (reference sequence). When the RNA was reverse transcribed, random hexamers were used with an input of roughly 0.45 to 1 ug. Across 54 Vbeta and 13 Jbeta, immunoSEQ multiplex PCR amplified TCR beta CDR3. MiXCR, run by TCRdb on the immunoSEQ multiplex PCR reads, gives a single entry per CDR3 protein. The sample consists of fewer than 300,000 distinct CDR3 sequences, about 85% of them appearing once. The sample comes from a study of CD8 T cells in Susac syndrome.

The origin of this receptor is a human donor with multiple sclerosis. The rearrangement links TRBV27 to TRBJ2-7; TRBD2 aligns across 8 bases. Sample: CD8+ T cells from PBMCs. CDR3 amino acids: CASSHGLAPLEQYF. DNA for the CDR3: TGTGCCAGCTCCCACGGACTAGCCCCCTTGGAGCAGTACTTC.